Presented here are 14 T cell receptor beta chains from one specimen sequenced in a study of T cell responses to AZD1222 COVID-19 vaccine. Assay used: immunoSEQ multiplex PCR; TCRdb lists only in-frame clones, some missing. The sample carries about 180,000 clones, 85% to 90% recorded once. The sample was peripheral blood, taken on day 0 of AZD1222 vaccination. The receptors shown here come from an adult in good health.

The rearrangement joins TRBV6-5 to TRBJ2-7; no clear D. V lost 10 bases to trimming and J lost 3 bases, with 13 bases between them. The CDR3 extends over 12 amino acids. Per the germline V gene, CDR1 is MNHEY and CDR2 is SVGAGI. The CDR3 DNA sequence: TGTGCCACGTCCCCGAGTGTCTACGAGCAGTACGTC. It translates to CATSPSVYEQYV.

The chain is built from TRBV4-3 and TRBJ1-3; D is unclear. Germline CDR1 LGHNA, CDR2 YSLEER. CDR3 length: 13 amino acids. The V gene lost 4 bases and the J gene lost 4 bases, with 8 bases spanning the gap. The CDR3 spells CASSPNEGNTIYF. CDR3 sequence (DNA): TGCGCCAGCAGCCCAAATGAGGGAAACACCATATATTTT.

The V gene is TRBV11-3, the J gene TRBJ2-2, with 12 positions matching TRBD2. With 4 bases clipped from V and 5 bases from J, the junction kept 5 bases outside the gene matches. The CDR3 is 16 residues long. Germline CDR1 is SGHNT and CDR2 is YENEEA. The CDR3 spells CASSSGLAGLTGELFF. The DNA for the CDR3 is TGTGCCAGCAGCTCGGGACTAGCGGGTTTGACCGGGGAGCTGTTTTTT.

This clone was counted a few times. This rearrangement joins TRBV12-2 to TRBJ1-2. TRBV12-2 is recorded as a pseudogene. CDR3 length equals 15 residues. The CDR3 loop reads CASRLSMGPLYGYTF. CDR3 DNA sequence: TGTGCAAGTCGCTTAAGTATGGGACCACTTTATGGCTACACCTTC.

The rearrangement joins TRBV6-2 or TRBV6-3 to TRBJ2-1; D remains ambiguous. V gave up 2 bases and J gave up 0 bases, with 5 bases separating them. Germline V gives CDR1 MNHEY, CDR2 SVGEGT. The CDR3 consists of 14 residues. The CDR3 sequence: CASSYDSSYNEQFF. The CDR3 DNA reads as TGTGCCAGCAGTTACGATAGCTCCTACAATGAGCAGTTCTTC.

This clone was observed a few times. The chain links TRBV14 to TRBJ1-1, with TRBD1 matching over 8 bases. With 4 bases clipped from V and 1 base from J, the junction kept 17 bases outside the gene matches. CDR3 length: 19 amino acids. From germline, CDR1 is SGHDN and CDR2 FVKESK. The CDR3 sequence: CASSLETTGVTSGNTEAFF. CDR3 sequence (DNA): TGTGCCAGCAGCCTTGAAACGACAGGGGTCACCTCGGGGAACACTGAAGCTTTCTTT.

The V and J genes are TRBV15 and TRBJ2-3; D unresolved. The CDR3 is made up of 13 amino acids. The germline V gene has CDR1 LNHNV and CDR2 YYDKDF (reference sequence). Trimming shortened V by 0 bases and J by 7 bases, and 8 bases separated the two germline ends. The CDR3 bases are TGTGCCACCAGCAGAGATAAGCAAAATACGCAGTATTTT. Encoded protein: CATSRDKQNTQYF.

The gene calls are TRBV7-2 and TRBJ2-5; possibly TRBD1 for D (7 bases). The ends were cut back, 5 bases at V and 4 bases at J, with 20 bases in the middle. Germline V gene lookup returns CDR1 SGHTA and CDR2 FQGNSA. The CDR3 spans 16 residues. The CDR3 nucleotides are TGTGCCAGCAGCCCCCTCCGACAGGGAGGAGGAGAGACCCAGTACTTC. Translated: CASSPLRQGGGETQYF.

The chain recombines TRBV2 with TRBJ2-5; D is perhaps TRBD1 (5 bases). The ends were cut back, 6 bases at V and 4 bases at J, with 12 bases in the middle. CDR3 length: 13 amino acids. Germline values: CDR1 SNHLY, CDR2 FYNNEI. The CDR3 reads CASRGAILETQYF. The CDR3 nucleotides are TGTGCCAGCAGAGGGGCCATTCTAGAGACCCAGTACTTC.

CDR3 residues: CASTPSQETQYF. The DNA of the CDR3 is TGTGCCAGCACTCCATCCCAAGAGACCCAGTACTTC. J is TRBJ2-5 and V is TRBV2; no firm D call. The germline V gene has CDR1 SNHLY and CDR2 FYNNEI. There are 12 residues in the CDR3. V was pared by 7 bases and J by 1 base, with 7 bases between.

The J gene is TRBJ1-3, the V gene TRBV5-1; 9 bases agree with TRBD1. The trim removed 4 bases at V and 4 bases at J, leaving 6 bases unmatched. The CDR3 contains 15 residues. CDR1 is SGHRS, CDR2 YFSETQ, per germline. DNA of the CDR3: TGCGCCAGCAGCGGCGGGACAGGGTACGGAAACACCATATATTTT. Protein sequence: CASSGGTGYGNTIYF.

The rearrangement joins TRBV10-3 to TRBJ2-7; TRBD1 matches 8 bases. This CDR3 contains 14 residues. Germline V gives CDR1 ENHRY, CDR2 SYGVKD. J was trimmed by 4 bases and V by 2 bases; bases with no gene match: 4. The CDR3 DNA sequence: TGTGCCATCAGTGAGCGAGGACAGGGTTACGAGCAGTACTTC. Protein: CAISERGQGYEQYF.

The chain employs TRBV3-1 (or the pseudogene TRBV3-2) and TRBJ1-2; TRBD1 matches at 9 bases. Germline lookup yields CDR1 LGHDT and CDR2 YNNKEL (reference sequence). This CDR3 contains 14 residues. With 4 bases clipped from V and 7 bases from J, the junction kept 7 bases outside the gene matches. Here the CDR3 reads CASSPGQGTAGYTF. The CDR3 DNA follows: TGTGCCAGCAGCCCAGGACAGGGGACGGCTGGCTACACCTTC.

J is TRBJ2-1 and V is TRBV28, with TRBD1 as a possible D gene (6 bases). CDR1 is MDHEN and CDR2 is SYDVKM in the germline V gene. V lost 8 bases, J lost 0 bases, and 23 bases lay in between. This CDR3 has 18 residues. CDR3 coding DNA: TGTGCCAGCCCCAATCTCGGACAGCCTTGGACCTCCTACAATGAGCAGTTCTTC. This sequence encodes CASPNLGQPWTSYNEQFF.